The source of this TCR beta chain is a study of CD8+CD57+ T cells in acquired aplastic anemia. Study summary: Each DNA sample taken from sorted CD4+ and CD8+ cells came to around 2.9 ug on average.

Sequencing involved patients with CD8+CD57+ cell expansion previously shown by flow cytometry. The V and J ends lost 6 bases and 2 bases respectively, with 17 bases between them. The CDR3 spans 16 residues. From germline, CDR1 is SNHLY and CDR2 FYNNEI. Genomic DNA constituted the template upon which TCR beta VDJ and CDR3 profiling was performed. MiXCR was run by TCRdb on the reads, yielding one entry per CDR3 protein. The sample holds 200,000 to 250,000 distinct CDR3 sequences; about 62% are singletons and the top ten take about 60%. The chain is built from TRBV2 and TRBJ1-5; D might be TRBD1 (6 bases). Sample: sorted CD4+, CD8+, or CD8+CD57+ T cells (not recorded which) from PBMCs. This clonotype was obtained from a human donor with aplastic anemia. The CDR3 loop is CASSYSPGHCNQPQHF. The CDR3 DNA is TGTGCCAGCAGCTATTCCCCGGGACACTGCAATCAGCCCCAGCATTTT.